What follows are 22 T cell receptor beta chains derived from one specimen sequenced in a study of cytomegalovirus exposure and HLA in healthy donors. Researchers ran the PCR with 60 Vbeta and 13 Jbeta primers. Sequenced by immunoSEQ multiplex PCR; TCRdb stores in-frame clones only, minus some. The sample has 90,000 to 150,000 clones; the top ten hold 3% to 4.5%. The material sequenced was PBMCs. These receptors were taken from a man aged 18 to 29 in good health and CMV-seronegative.

The gene calls are TRBV7-2 and TRBJ2-1; 10 bases match TRBD2. The ends lost 3 bases at V and 5 bases at J; junction bases unmatched: 7. Germline CDR1 reads SGHTA; CDR2 reads FQGNSA. The CDR3 loop spans 16 amino acids. The CDR3 DNA is TGTGCCAGCAGCTTGGGGCCAGCGGGAGGGGACAATGAGCAGTTCTTC. Its protein product is CASSLGPAGGDNEQFF.

The chain has TRBV7-9 and TRBJ2-4; D unresolved. Germline V gives CDR1 SEHNR, CDR2 FQNEAQ (reference sequence). This CDR3 has 15 residues. Trimming pared 5 bases from V and 1 base from J, leaving 12 bases between. CDR3 amino acids: CASSQTVAAKNIQYF. In nucleotides, the CDR3 is TGTGCCAGCAGCCAGACTGTCGCTGCCAAAAACATTCAGTACTTC.

J is TRBJ1-3 and V is TRBV15; D possibly corresponds to TRBD1 (5 bases). CDR1 is LNHNV, CDR2 YYDKDF, per germline (reference sequence). The length of the CDR3 is 16 residues. Trimming took off 0 bases at V and 0 bases at J, with 9 bases between the two ends. In DNA form, the CDR3 reads TGTGCCACCAGCAGAGAAAGGGGAATCTCTGGAAACACCATATATTTT. Translation gives CATSRERGISGNTIYF. Supplemented by reference TRBV15 and TRBJ1-3, the full variable domain reads DAMVIQNPRYQVTQFGKPVTLSCSQTLNHNVMYWYQQKSSQAPKLLFHYYDKDFNNEADTPDNFQSRRPNTSFCFLDIRSPGLGDTAMYLCATSRERGISGNTIYFGEGSWLTVV.

J is TRBJ2-2 and V is TRBV5-1; 16 nucleotides match TRBD2. CDR1 SGHRS and CDR2 YFSETQ come from the germline V gene. The CDR3 runs 17 residues. V lost 3 bases, J lost 7 bases, and 6 bases stayed unmatched. CDR3: CASSWGTSGRAGGELFF. The CDR3 bases are TGCGCCAGCAGCTGGGGGACTAGCGGGAGGGCCGGCGGGGAGCTGTTTTTT. Based on the CDR3 plus reference TRBV5-1 and TRBJ2-2, the full variable domain is KAGVTQTPRYLIKTRGQQVTLSCSPISGHRSVSWYQQTPGQGLQFLFEYFSETQRNKGNFPGRFSGRQFSNSRSEMNVSTLELGDSALYLCASSWGTSGRAGGELFFGEGSRLTVL.

The V call is TRBV6-1, the J call TRBJ2-3; D ambiguous. The CDR3 sequence is 10 residues long. CDR1 and CDR2 from the germline V gene are MNHNS and SASEGT. V was trimmed by 7 bases and J by 5 bases, leaving 4 bases between them. In DNA form, the CDR3 reads TGTGCCAGCATAGAAGATACGCAGTATTTT. This sequence encodes CASIEDTQYF.

The chain recombines TRBV25-1 with TRBJ2-5, with 7 bases fitting TRBD1. The end of the DNA is better explained by TRBJ2-7, so the J call may be wrong. Per the germline V gene, CDR1 is MGHDK and CDR2 is SYGVNS. There are 13 residues in the CDR3. CDR3 bases: TGTGCCAGCAGTGGGACAGGTTCCTACGAGCAGTACTTC. Translated, it gives CASSGTGSYEQYF.

This rearrangement joins TRBV6-5 to TRBJ2-7; D may be TRBD1 (5 bases). The germline CDR1 and CDR2 sequences are MNHEY and SVGAGI. Trimming cost V 0 bases and J 7 bases, with 13 bases left between them. The length of the CDR3 is 14 residues. In DNA, the CDR3 is TGTGCCAGCAGTTACTCGTTACAGGACGGAGAGCAGTACTTC. This encodes CASSYSLQDGEQYF.

The rearrangement joins TRBV6-1 to TRBJ2-7; TRBD1 matches at 9 bases. Trimming cost V 4 bases and J 5 bases; bases outside gene matches: 9. This CDR3 has 15 residues. The germline CDR1 and CDR2 sequences are MNHNS and SASEGT. The CDR3, as DNA: TGTGCCAGCAGTGTCGTCCGGGACAGGGTGAACGAGCAGTACTTC. It codes for CASSVVRDRVNEQYF.

This sequence joins TRBV5-1 and TRBJ1-2, with 8 bases that match TRBD1. This CDR3 is 15 amino acids long. J gave up 5 bases and V 4 bases, and 10 bases lay outside the gene matches. Germline V gene sequence: CDR1 SGHRS, CDR2 YFSETQ. Here the CDR3 reads CASSLRQGRIYGYTF. The CDR3 bases are TGCGCCAGCAGCCTTCGACAGGGGAGGATTTATGGCTACACCTTC.

The CDR3 here is CAWSALSRDKIGGYTF. DNA for the CDR3: TGTGCCTGGAGTGCTCTGAGCCGGGACAAAATTGGAGGCTACACCTTC. This chain links TRBV30 with TRBJ1-2; a weak D match, TRBD1 (6 bases). CDR1 and CDR2 from the germline V gene are GTSNPN and SVGIG (reference sequence). V lost 1 base and J 8 bases, leaving 23 bases between the germline ends. This CDR3 contains 16 residues. Using reference TRBV30 and TRBJ1-2 for the parts outside the CDR3, the full variable domain is SQTIHQWPATLVQPVGSPLSLECTVEGTSNPNLYWYRQAAGRGLQLLFYSVGIGQISSEVPQNLSASRPQDRQFILSSKKLLLSDSGFYLCAWSALSRDKIGGYTFGSGTRLTVV.

As DNA, the CDR3 is TGTGCCAGCAGCTACGGGGTCTCCTACGAGCAGTACTTC. It is translated as CASSYGVSYEQYF. V gene TRBV7-8 combines with J gene TRBJ2-7, with D possibly matching TRBD2 (5 bases). Trimming removed 4 bases at V and 0 bases at J, with 7 bases between. This CDR3 region has 13 residues. Germline V gives CDR1 SGHVS, CDR2 FQNEAQ.

Written as DNA, the CDR3 is TGTGCCAGCAGCTTACTAGCGGGAGATTCAGATACGCAGTATTTT. This sequence encodes CASSLLAGDSDTQYF. This chain connects TRBV7-2 to TRBJ2-3, with 10 bases aligning to TRBD2. Trimming removed 2 bases from V and 4 bases from J; junction bases left unmatched: 3. Germline V lookup: CDR1 SGHTA, CDR2 FQGNSA. The CDR3 consists of 15 residues.

The chain carries TRBV18 and TRBJ2-7; a weak D match, TRBD1 (5 bases). The CDR3 sequence is 13 residues long. V dropped 5 bases and J dropped 0 bases, with 8 bases sitting between them. Germline V gene data show CDR1 as KGHSH and CDR2 as LQKENI. The CDR3 coding sequence is TGTGCCAGCTCAACGACAGCCTCCTACGAGCAGTACTTC. Translation: CASSTTASYEQYF. Using reference TRBV18 and TRBJ2-7 for the parts outside the CDR3, the full variable domain is NAGVMQNPRHLVRRRGQEARLRCSPMKGHSHVYWYRQLPEEGLKFMVYLQKENIIDESGMPKERFSAEFPKEGPSILRIQQVVRGDSAAYFCASSTTASYEQYFGPGTRLTVT.

The chain links TRBV5-1 to TRBJ1-2; TRBD1 is a possible D gene (5 bases). CDR3 length: 15 residues. Trimming stripped 1 base from V and 8 bases from J, with 18 bases between. From germline, CDR1 is SGHRS and CDR2 YFSETQ. The CDR3 reads CASSLIRGAGGGYTF. In nucleotides, the CDR3 is TGCGCCAGCAGCTTGATACGCGGGGCAGGAGGGGGCTACACCTTC.

This chain joins TRBV7-9 and TRBJ2-7; no reliable D call. The V gene lost 5 bases and the J gene lost 7 bases, with 6 bases spanning the gap. CDR1 and CDR2 from the germline V gene are SEHNR and FQNEAQ (reference sequence). CDR3 length: 10 residues. Here the CDR3 DNA reads TGTGCCAGCAGCCCGTATGAGCAGTACTTC. Amino acids: CASSPYEQYF.

This chain uses TRBV5-5 with TRBJ2-5; D not certain. CDR1 and CDR2 (germline): SGHKS, YYEKEE (reference sequence). The V end lost 0 bases, the J end lost 1 base, and 4 bases lay between the germline ends. This CDR3 has 13 residues. The DNA of the CDR3 is TGTGCCAGCAGCTTGGTGAGCCAAGAGACCCAGTACTTC. Translating it yields CASSLVSQETQYF.

This rearrangement joins TRBV7-9 to TRBJ2-2; perhaps TRBD2 as D (5 bases). This CDR3 contains 16 residues. V lost 4 bases and J 4 bases, leaving 16 bases between the germline ends. Germline CDR1 reads SEHNR; CDR2 reads FQNEAQ (reference sequence). The CDR3 protein is CASSSTGLEVTGELFF. The CDR3 bases are TGTGCCAGCAGCTCGACCGGACTGGAAGTCACCGGGGAGCTGTTTTTT.

The gene calls are TRBV7-2 and TRBJ2-7; 10 bases fit TRBD2. J lost 2 bases, V lost 4 bases, and 2 bases had no gene match. This CDR3 is built from 14 residues. CDR1 and CDR2 from the germline V gene are SGHTA and FQGNSA. The CDR3 DNA is TGTGCCAGCAGCTGGACTAGCGGAACCTACGAGCAGTACTTC. Translation: CASSWTSGTYEQYF.

With respect to this clone: Other DNA sequences in the sample encode the same CDR3. The CDR3 DNA reads TGTGCCAGCAGCCTCACAGGCTACGAGCAGTACTTC. Amino acid sequence: CASSLTGYEQYF. V usage is TRBV5-6 and J usage is TRBJ2-7; D might be TRBD1 (5 bases). V shed 4 bases and J shed 3 bases, with 8 bases lying between them. Germline CDR1 and CDR2: SGHDT and YYEEEE. The CDR3 covers 12 residues.

V gene TRBV11-2 combines with J gene TRBJ2-1; TRBD2 aligns across 7 bases. The junction had 17 bases not matched to a gene; V was cut back by 2 bases and J by 10 bases. The CDR3 consists of 17 residues. Germline V CDR1 and CDR2: SGHAT, FQNNGV. Here the CDR3 DNA reads TGTGCCAGCAGCTTATCTCTACTAGCGAACTTTAAGGGGGAGCAGTTCTTC. This codes for CASSLSLLANFKGEQFF.

J is TRBJ2-6 and V is TRBV5-5; D perhaps matches TRBD2 (5 bases). The germline gives CDR1 SGHKS, CDR2 YYEKEE (reference sequence). This CDR3 spans 16 amino acids. Trimming took off 3 bases at V and 2 bases at J, with 12 bases between the two ends. The CDR3 is CASSWYGDAGANVLTF. DNA for the CDR3: TGTGCCAGCAGCTGGTACGGGGATGCTGGGGCCAACGTCCTGACTTTC.

The gene calls are TRBV7-9 and TRBJ2-7, with 7 nucleotides matching TRBD2. The CDR3 loop spans 15 amino acids. The germline V gene encodes CDR1 SEHNR and CDR2 FQNEAQ (reference sequence). V dropped 5 bases and J dropped 4; count of bases not matched to a gene: 11. The CDR3 region is CASSHGEREGYEQYF. DNA of the CDR3: TGTGCCAGCAGCCACGGGGAGCGGGAAGGGTACGAGCAGTACTTC.